Following are 31 T cell receptor beta chains from one sample sequenced in a study of blood T cell repertoires in COVID-19. Profiled with immunoSEQ multiplex PCR; TCRdb holds only in-frame clones, not every one. The repertoire holds over 200,000 clones, 80% to 85% seen once, with 4.4% in the top ten. Sequencing was performed on peripheral blood. These receptors came from a middle-aged man with active or convalescent COVID-19.

This chain's CDR3 is CAWSSGLAGGGDTQYF. DNA for the CDR3: TGTGCCTGGAGCTCGGGACTAGCGGGGGGAGGTGATACGCAGTATTTT. The chain employs TRBV30 and TRBJ2-3, with 15 bases matching TRBD2. CDR1 and CDR2 from the germline V gene are GTSNPN and SVGIG (reference sequence). Trimming at V came to 3 bases and at J to 6 bases, leaving 7 bases not matched to a gene. The CDR3 is made up of 16 amino acids.

The V call is TRBV7-2, the J call TRBJ2-5; 11 bases are a match to TRBD1. Germline lookup yields CDR1 SGHTA and CDR2 FQGNSA. This CDR3 is 16 amino acids long. J was trimmed by 5 bases and V by 5 bases; bases with no gene match: 10. CDR3 DNA sequence: TGTGCCAGCAGCCCTAGAGGACAGGGGGCGAAGGAGACCCAGTACTTC. Residues: CASSPRGQGAKETQYF.

V gene TRBV6-1 combines with J gene TRBJ1-1; 9 bases fit TRBD1. CDR1 MNHNS and CDR2 SASEGT come from the germline V gene. V shed 2 bases and J 4 bases; nucleotides not matched to a gene: 11. The CDR3 has 17 residues. CDR3 coding DNA: TGTGCCAGCAGTGAACGGACAGGGGCTTTGAGTAGCACTGAAGCTTTCTTT. This sequence encodes CASSERTGALSSTEAFF.

CDR3 sequence (DNA): TGTGCCAGCAGCCAGGAGGGGCCCAATTCACCCCTCCACTTT. Protein sequence: CASSQEGPNSPLHF. The chain is built from TRBV3-1 (or the pseudogene TRBV3-2) and TRBJ1-6; possible D gene TRBD1, 5 bases. Trimming removed 3 bases at V and 7 bases at J, with 10 bases between. CDR1 and CDR2 (germline): LGHDT, YNNKEL (reference sequence). The CDR3 extends over 14 amino acids.

This clone has only a few counts. The chain uses TRBV7-2 and TRBJ1-1; D is ambiguous. Germline CDR1 and CDR2: SGHTA and FQGNSA. Deletions cut 3 bases from V and 1 base from J, with 9 bases between. The CDR3 is made up of 14 amino acids. The CDR3, as DNA: TGTGCCAGCAGCTTTCTGGGCTCGAACACTGAAGCTTTCTTT. This gives the protein CASSFLGSNTEAFF.

The chain employs TRBV10-1 and TRBJ2-4, with 11 bases identical to TRBD2. J gave up 1 base and V 2 bases, and 10 bases lay outside the gene matches. The germline gives CDR1 WNHNN, CDR2 SYGVQD (reference sequence). This CDR3 contains 19 residues. CDR3 in DNA: TGCGCCAGCAGTGAGGAGTTAGCGGGGGGGCTGTTGGCCAAAAACATTCAGTACTTC. Residues: CASSEELAGGLLAKNIQYF.

Here the CDR3 DNA reads TGTGCCAGCACCCCCGGGAATGAGCAGTTCTTC. Its translation: CASTPGNEQFF. V gene TRBV7-9 combines with J gene TRBJ2-1; no firm D call. The germline V gene encodes CDR1 SEHNR and CDR2 FQNEAQ (reference sequence). The CDR3 sequence is 11 residues long. Trimming pared 7 bases from V and 7 bases from J, leaving 8 bases between.

The genes are TRBV20-1 and TRBJ1-2; 8 positions match TRBD1. V gave up 3 bases and J gave up 8 bases; unmatched junction bases: 5. CDR1 and CDR2 (germline): DFQATT, SNEGSKA (reference sequence). This CDR3 has 12 residues. The CDR3 protein is CSASRTGRGYTF. Here the CDR3 DNA reads TGCAGTGCTAGTCGGACAGGGCGGGGCTACACCTTC.

The rearrangement joins TRBV6-5 to TRBJ2-7; D gene uncertain. V was trimmed by 3 bases and J by 5 bases, leaving 5 bases between them. This CDR3 has 11 residues. Germline V gene lookup returns CDR1 MNHEY and CDR2 SVGAGI. The CDR3: CASSYRNEQYF. CDR3 nucleotides: TGTGCCAGCAGTTATCGTAACGAGCAGTACTTC.

J is TRBJ2-1 and V is TRBV19; 8 nucleotides align to TRBD2. Germline CDR1 and CDR2: LNHDA and SQIVND (reference sequence). Unmatched junction bases numbered 5, after V lost 6 bases and J lost 4 bases. The CDR3 runs 14 residues. In nucleotides, the CDR3 is TGTGCCAGTAGCACTAGCGGACTTTACAATGAGCAGTTCTTC. Translating it yields CASSTSGLYNEQFF.

V usage is TRBV5-1 and J usage is TRBJ1-2; unclear D gene. This CDR3 is 12 amino acids long. The V end was cut by 2 bases, the J end by 7 bases, with 9 bases between. Per the germline V gene, CDR1 is SGHRS and CDR2 is YFSETQ. The CDR3 loop reads CASSFGESGYTF. For the CDR3, the DNA is TGCGCCAGCAGCTTTGGGGAGAGTGGCTACACCTTC.

Only one count was recorded for this clone. The gene calls are TRBV19 and TRBJ2-1; TRBD1 matches at 11 bases. Germline V CDR1 and CDR2: LNHDA, SQIVND (reference sequence). V was pared by 3 bases and J by 4 bases, with 2 bases of the junction left unmatched. The CDR3 is 15 amino acids. The CDR3 sequence is CASSIGQGAYNEQFF. The CDR3 region has the DNA TGTGCCAGTAGTATCGGACAGGGGGCTTACAATGAGCAGTTCTTC.

The V and J genes are TRBV19 and TRBJ1-2; D is possibly TRBD1 (6 bases). V lost 0 bases and J lost 4, with 12 bases in between. The CDR3 length is 15 residues. Germline assignment: CDR1 LNHDA and CDR2 SQIVND (reference sequence). As DNA, the CDR3 is TGTGCCAGTAGTATAGACGGACAGCGGGGCTATGGCTACACCTTC. Amino acids: CASSIDGQRGYGYTF.

A single count supports this clone. The rearrangement joins TRBV12-3 or TRBV12-4 to TRBJ1-2, with D tentatively TRBD1 (6 bases). Trimming took 4 bases from V and 4 from J, leaving 10 bases between them. This CDR3 comprises 13 residues. The CDR3, as DNA: TGTGCCAGCAGTTCACAGGGCGTCTATGGCTACACCTTC. Translating it yields CASSSQGVYGYTF.

This clone was observed a handful of times. DNA for the CDR3: TGTGCCAGCAGCTTAGCGATTGGACAGGGAGGCAATGAGCAGTTCTTC. Its translation: CASSLAIGQGGNEQFF. The chain is built from TRBV11-2 and TRBJ2-1; 8 bases are a match to TRBD1. Germline V CDR1 and CDR2: SGHAT, FQNNGV. V lost 1 base, J lost 6 bases, and 8 bases stayed unmatched. This CDR3 has 16 amino acids.

The rearrangement links TRBV19 to TRBJ1-5; 8 bases line up with TRBD1. CDR3 length: 15 amino acids. V lost 6 bases to trimming and J lost 2 bases; unmatched junction nucleotides: 6. CDR1 LNHDA and CDR2 SQIVND come from the germline V gene (reference sequence). The CDR3 sequence is CASRGQGIGNQPQHF. The CDR3 nucleotides are TGTGCCAGTAGAGGACAGGGCATAGGCAATCAGCCCCAGCATTTT.

This clone was counted only a few times. The chain is built from TRBV9 and TRBJ1-1, with 7 bases lining up with TRBD1. The J segment lost 4 bases and the V segment lost 3 bases, leaving 9 bases of the junction unmatched. CDR1 and CDR2 from the germline V gene are SGDLS and YYNGEE. The CDR3 covers 15 residues. CDR3 sequence (DNA): TGTGCCAGCAGCGCCGGTGACAGGGTTGGCACTGAAGCTTTCTTT. Its translation is CASSAGDRVGTEAFF.

This sequence joins TRBV7-8 and TRBJ2-7; 10 nucleotides agree with TRBD1. Losses at the gene ends were 5 bases for V and 4 bases for J; bases not matched to a gene: 8. Germline assignment: CDR1 SGHVS and CDR2 FQNEAQ. This CDR3 comprises 15 residues. The CDR3 sequence is CASSTLDRGRYEQYF. The DNA of the CDR3 is TGTGCCAGCAGCACCCTTGACAGGGGGCGATACGAGCAGTACTTC.

This rearrangement joins TRBV2 to TRBJ2-5; D is ambiguous. V lost 5 bases, J lost 5 bases, and 6 bases lay in between. The CDR3 sequence is 11 residues long. Germline values: CDR1 SNHLY, CDR2 FYNNEI. The CDR3 DNA reads TGTGCCAGCAGTCGAGTGGAGACCCAGTACTTC. This sequence encodes CASSRVETQYF.

A few counts support this clone. The chain couples TRBV6-2 or TRBV6-3 to TRBJ1-5, with a tentative D call TRBD1 (6 bases). The germline V and J ends were trimmed by 4 bases and 7 bases, with 20 bases remaining between them. CDR3 length: 16 amino acids. CDR1 and CDR2 (germline): MNHEY, SVGEGT. CDR3 region: CASSSLQGSGGQPQHF. Here the CDR3 DNA reads TGTGCCAGCAGTTCCCTCCAGGGATCTGGGGGCCAGCCCCAGCATTTT.

This chain's CDR3 is CASGTGVGYGYTF. The CDR3 DNA reads as TGTGCCAGCGGAACAGGGGTCGGCTATGGCTACACCTTC. The V and J genes are TRBV6-5 and TRBJ1-2, with 7 bases lining up with TRBD1. The CDR3 is made up of 13 amino acids. The V and J ends lost 8 bases and 4 bases, in that order; junction bases with no gene match: 7. Germline V gives CDR1 MNHEY, CDR2 SVGAGI.

V is TRBV19 and J is TRBJ2-1; D possibly corresponds to TRBD1 (5 bases). This CDR3 is built from 17 residues. V was clipped by 7 bases and J by 2 bases, with 21 bases between them. Looked up from germline, CDR1 is LNHDA and CDR2 is SQIVND (reference sequence). CDR3: CASKPTVQGSAYNEQFF. The DNA of the CDR3 is TGTGCCAGTAAACCCACCGTTCAGGGAAGCGCCTACAATGAGCAGTTCTTC.

This rearrangement joins TRBV28 to TRBJ2-5; 8 bases line up with TRBD2. With 3 bases clipped from V and 5 bases from J, the junction kept 8 bases outside the gene matches. There are 15 residues in the CDR3. CDR1 is MDHEN, CDR2 SYDVKM, per germline. CDR3 DNA: TGTGCCAGCAGTTTTAGGGGCCAGCGGGGGGAGACCCAGTACTTC. This encodes CASSFRGQRGETQYF.

The V gene is TRBV5-4, the J gene TRBJ1-5, with D tentatively TRBD1 (6 bases). CDR3 length: 16 amino acids. V lost 0 bases and J lost 1, with 11 bases in between. Germline CDR1 SGHNT, CDR2 YYREEE (reference sequence). The CDR3, as DNA: TGTGCCAGCAGCTTGGGGGGGCCCACAAGCAATCAGCCCCAGCATTTT. It translates to CASSLGGPTSNQPQHF.

This chain links TRBV3-1 (or the pseudogene TRBV3-2) with TRBJ1-6; 9 bases map to TRBD1. The V segment lost 1 base and the J segment 9 bases; nucleotides outside the gene matches: 7. The CDR3 is made up of 16 amino acids. Germline lookup yields CDR1 LGHDT and CDR2 YNNKEL (reference sequence). CDR3 DNA: TGTGCCAGCAGCCAAGCCGCGGGACAGGGACGTTCACCCCTCCACTTT. This encodes CASSQAAGQGRSPLHF.

The chain combines TRBV3-1 (or the pseudogene TRBV3-2) with TRBJ2-7, with TRBD2 identical over 8 bases. This CDR3 is 15 amino acids long. The germline CDR1 and CDR2 sequences are LGHDT and YNNKEL (reference sequence). V lost 1 base to trimming and J lost 4 bases; unmatched junction nucleotides: 6. CDR3 loop: CASSQGGSGAYEQYF. As DNA, the CDR3 is TGTGCCAGCAGCCAAGGGGGTAGCGGGGCGTACGAGCAGTACTTC.

The rearrangement uses TRBV11-3 and TRBJ2-5; 13 positions agree with TRBD2. The germline CDR1 and CDR2 sequences are SGHNT and YENEEA. V lost 4 bases and J lost 4; bases outside the gene matches: 6. This CDR3 is built from 16 residues. Written as DNA, the CDR3 is TGTGCCAGCAGCTACCGGGGGACTAGCGGGGCAGAGACCCAGTACTTC. Protein product: CASSYRGTSGAETQYF.

This chain uses TRBV12-5 with TRBJ2-1; 7 bases map to TRBD2. CDR1 is LGHNT and CDR2 is FRNRAP in the germline V gene. Germline trimming cut 6 bases from V and 7 bases from J; bases unmatched to any gene: 3. This CDR3 has 12 residues. CDR3 residues: CASGRRGNEQFF. The DNA of the CDR3 is TGTGCTAGTGGGAGGCGGGGGAATGAGCAGTTCTTC.

The chain has TRBV2 and TRBJ2-7; 14 bases agree with TRBD2. Germline CDR1 reads SNHLY; CDR2 reads FYNNEI. V gave up 6 bases and J gave up 2 bases; unmatched junction bases: 3. This CDR3 is 15 amino acids long. CDR3 coding DNA: TGTGCCAGCAGCCGGACTAGCGGGGGGCCCTACGAGCAGTACTTC. Protein sequence: CASSRTSGGPYEQYF.

The sample holds one count of this clone. This chain joins TRBV7-8 and TRBJ2-2; a possible D gene is TRBD1 (6 bases). The CDR3 covers 16 residues. Trimming took 4 bases from V and 2 from J, leaving 14 bases between them. CDR1 and CDR2 (germline): SGHVS, FQNEAQ. The CDR3 sequence: CASSSLTGTNTGELFF. CDR3 DNA sequence: TGTGCCAGCAGCTCCCTCACCGGGACAAACACCGGGGAGCTGTTTTTT.

J is TRBJ1-6 and V is TRBV2; 9 bases fit TRBD1. This CDR3 spans 18 amino acids. With V trimmed by 2 bases and J by 5 bases, 10 bases remained unmatched. CDR1 is SNHLY and CDR2 is FYNNEI in the germline V gene. This CDR3 reads CASSERPQGAGHNSPLHF. CDR3 in DNA: TGTGCCAGCAGTGAACGGCCACAGGGGGCGGGCCATAATTCACCCCTCCACTTT.